A single sample gave rise to the 21 T cell receptor beta chains below, sequenced in a study of blood T cell repertoires in COVID-19. Produced via immunoSEQ multiplex PCR; TCRdb's table is partial and in-frame only. The sample contains some 100,000 clones, approximately 89% of which appear only once. The sample taken for sequencing was peripheral blood. All receptors come from a middle-aged man with acute or convalescent COVID-19.

The chain recombines TRBV28 with TRBJ1-2; the match to TRBD1 covers 7 bases. Germline V lookup: CDR1 MDHEN, CDR2 SYDVKM. This CDR3 contains 15 residues. After removal of 4 bases from V and 4 bases from J, the junction contained 9 bases not matched to a gene. DNA of the CDR3: TGTGCCAGCAGTTATCTCGGGACAGATAGCTATGGCTACACCTTC. This translates into CASSYLGTDSYGYTF.

This clone was picked up one time. The chain joins TRBV6-5 to TRBJ1-2; 7 nucleotides line up with TRBD1. Trimming took 7 bases from V and 5 from J; bases not matched to a gene: 10. The CDR3 runs to 14 residues. Germline V gene data show CDR1 as MNHEY and CDR2 as SVGAGI. In DNA, the CDR3 is TGTGCCAGCACCTCGGAAGGGGGCTATTATGGCTACACCTTC. Residues: CASTSEGGYYGYTF.

V gene TRBV7-8 combines with J gene TRBJ2-1; 9 positions agree with TRBD2. Germline V CDR1 and CDR2: SGHVS, FQNEAQ. This CDR3 has 15 residues. V lost 0 bases, J lost 4 bases, and 1 base stayed unmatched. CDR3 protein: CASSLALAGYNEQFF. CDR3 DNA sequence: TGTGCCAGCAGCTTAGCGCTAGCGGGGTACAATGAGCAGTTCTTC.

The chain combines TRBV30 with TRBJ1-6; D is undetermined. The V and J ends lost 0 bases and 8 bases respectively, with 11 bases between them. Germline values: CDR1 GTSNPN, CDR2 SVGIG (reference sequence). The length of the CDR3 is 14 residues. The DNA of the CDR3 is TGTGCCTGGAGTGTTTGGGGAGGTCATTCACCCCTCCACTTT. Translation gives CAWSVWGGHSPLHF. Filled out from reference TRBV30 and TRBJ1-6, the complete variable domain reads SQTIHQWPATLVQPVGSPLSLECTVEGTSNPNLYWYRQAAGRGLQLLFYSVGIGQISSEVPQNLSASRPQDRQFILSSKKLLLSDSGFYLCAWSVWGGHSPLHFGNGTRLTVT.

The chain joins TRBV3-1 (or the pseudogene TRBV3-2) to TRBJ1-1; TRBD1 matches 12 bases. CDR3 length: 13 amino acids. V was clipped by 3 bases and J by 11 bases; unmatched bases: 4. Germline values: CDR1 LGHDT, CDR2 YNNKEL (reference sequence). CDR3 protein: CASSHGTGGYAFF. The CDR3 DNA is TGTGCCAGCAGCCATGGGACAGGGGGCTATGCTTTCTTT.

This clone was picked up a small number of times. The chain recombines TRBV27 with TRBJ1-1; tentative D call: TRBD1 (5 bases). The germline V gene encodes CDR1 MNHEY and CDR2 SMNVEV (reference sequence). The CDR3 spans 13 residues. V was trimmed by 3 bases and J by 5 bases, leaving 10 bases between them. In DNA, the CDR3 is TGTGCCAGCAGTTTCAAGGGGAGGACTGAAGCTTTCTTT. The encoded protein is CASSFKGRTEAFF.

This rearrangement joins TRBV23-1 to TRBJ2-2; a weak D match, TRBD2 (6 bases). TRBV23-1 belongs to the ORF category, with a function that is uncertain. CDR3 length equals 16 residues. V was pared by 3 bases and J by 8 bases, with 19 bases between. The chain's CDR3 is CASSQLSPGEWGELFF. CDR3 bases: TGCGCCAGCAGTCAGCTGAGCCCGGGGGAATGGGGGGAGCTGTTTTTT.

This CDR3 is CASSAGVSYEQYF. The CDR3 DNA sequence: TGTGCCAGCTCGGCGGGAGTTTCCTACGAGCAGTACTTC. The chain uses TRBV11-1 and TRBJ2-7, with TRBD2 matching over 7 bases. V lost 8 bases, J lost 1 base, and 5 bases stayed unmatched. The CDR3 covers 13 residues. Germline lookup yields CDR1 SGHAT and CDR2 FQDESV (reference sequence).

The chain has TRBV30 and TRBJ2-7; 9 positions match TRBD1. CDR3 length equals 14 residues. Losses at the gene ends were 1 base for V and 5 bases for J; bases not matched to a gene: 6. Germline values: CDR1 GTSNPN, CDR2 SVGIG (reference sequence). CDR3 coding DNA: TGTGCCTGGAGTGCCGGGACAGGGTCCAACGAGCAGTACTTC. It yields the protein CAWSAGTGSNEQYF.

V and J are TRBV10-1 and TRBJ2-7, with TRBD2 identical over 9 bases. Germline-derived CDR1 and CDR2 are WNHNN and SYGVQD (reference sequence). The CDR3 consists of 14 residues. Trimming took 4 bases from V and 4 from J; bases not matched to a gene: 5. CDR3 DNA: TGCGCCAGCAGTGGAGTAGCGGGAGATTACGAGCAGTACTTC. This translates into CASSGVAGDYEQYF.

The chain links TRBV5-8 to TRBJ2-7, with D possibly TRBD2 on 5 matching bases. This CDR3 is built from 14 residues. The germline V gene encodes CDR1 SGHTS and CDR2 YDEGEE. V lost 4 bases and J 0 bases, leaving 11 bases between the germline ends. Written as DNA, the CDR3 is TGTGCCAGCAGCAGGGTGGGGAGCTCCTACGAGCAGTACTTC. The encoded protein is CASSRVGSSYEQYF.

The rearrangement links TRBV27 to TRBJ2-7; TRBD1 is a possible D gene (5 bases). The V gene lost 3 bases and the J gene lost 2 bases, with 8 bases spanning the gap. CDR1 is MNHEY and CDR2 is SMNVEV in the germline V gene (reference sequence). The CDR3 is 13 amino acids. CDR3 nucleotides: TGTGCCAGCAGTTTGCAGGGCGCCTACGAGCAGTACTTC. Translating gives CASSLQGAYEQYF.

The rearrangement joins TRBV5-5 to TRBJ2-1; D is perhaps TRBD2 (6 bases). V lost 4 bases to trimming and J lost 4 bases, with 18 bases between them. CDR3 length: 16 amino acids. Germline V gene data show CDR1 as SGHKS and CDR2 as YYEKEE (reference sequence). The CDR3 spells CASSNSSGQVYNEQFF. DNA for the CDR3: TGTGCCAGCAGCAACAGTAGCGGACAAGTTTACAATGAGCAGTTCTTC.

The V gene is TRBV5-1, the J gene TRBJ2-2; the D gene is possibly TRBD2 (6 bases). CDR1 is SGHRS, CDR2 YFSETQ, per germline. Trimming shortened V by 0 bases and J by 5 bases, and 14 bases separated the two germline ends. This CDR3 has 16 residues. CDR3 amino acids: CASSLGERATTGELFF. In nucleotides, the CDR3 is TGCGCCAGCAGCTTGGGAGAGCGGGCAACTACCGGGGAGCTGTTTTTT.

This chain links TRBV24-1 with TRBJ2-5, with 11 bases identical to TRBD2. Trimming took 3 bases from V and 5 from J; bases not matched to a gene: 7. Germline CDR1 KGHDR, CDR2 SFDVKD. The CDR3 has 16 residues. For the CDR3, the DNA is TGTGCCACCAGTGATCTTTTAGCGGGAGGGCGGGAGACCCAGTACTTC. This gives the protein CATSDLLAGGRETQYF.

The chain employs TRBV3-1 (or the pseudogene TRBV3-2) and TRBJ1-3; D call uncertain. CDR1 and CDR2 (germline): LGHDT, YNNKEL (reference sequence). The CDR3 consists of 15 residues. Trimming cost V 0 bases and J 1 base, with 7 bases left between them. The CDR3 reads CASSQEIASGNTIYF. The CDR3 region has the DNA TGTGCCAGCAGCCAAGAGATTGCGTCTGGAAACACCATATATTTT.

CDR3 bases: TGTGCCAGCAGTCCGAGGACAGGGCACCAGCATTTT. As protein: CASSPRTGHQHF. The chain is built from TRBV27 and TRBJ1-5; 8 bases are shared with TRBD1. J lost 12 bases, V lost 5 bases, and 6 bases had no gene match. Per the germline V gene, CDR1 is MNHEY and CDR2 is SMNVEV (reference sequence). The CDR3 length is 12 residues.

The V gene is TRBV2, the J gene TRBJ2-1; the D gene is possibly TRBD2 (5 bases). This CDR3 has 14 amino acids. The ends were cut back, 8 bases at V and 4 bases at J, with 15 bases in the middle. Per germline, CDR1 SNHLY and CDR2 FYNNEI. CDR3 coding DNA: TGTGCCAGCGAGCAAGCGGACGCGTACAATGAGCAGTTCTTC. This encodes CASEQADAYNEQFF.

The rearrangement uses TRBV5-8 and TRBJ2-4; 8 nucleotides agree with TRBD2. The trim removed 0 bases at V and 15 bases at J, leaving 8 bases unmatched. CDR1 is SGHTS and CDR2 is YDEGEE in the germline V gene. This CDR3 spans 13 amino acids. The CDR3 DNA reads as TGTGCCAGCAGCTTGGTCGAAGGGCGGGAGGCGTACTTC. This sequence encodes CASSLVEGREAYF. The full variable domain, with the rest looked up from reference TRBV5-8 and TRBJ2-4, is EAGVTQSPTHLIKTRGQQATLRCSPISGHTSVYWYQQALGLGLQFLLWYDEGEERNRGNFPPRFSGRQFPNYSSELNVNALELEDSALYLCASSLVEGREAYFGAGTRLSVL.

The V gene is TRBV29-1, the J gene TRBJ2-3, with a possible D match to TRBD2 (6 bases). The CDR3 has 15 amino acids. The V end lost 1 base, the J end lost 1 base, and 12 bases lay between the germline ends. Germline CDR1 and CDR2: SQVTM and ANQGSEA. This CDR3 is CSVEVSGAGTDTQYF. For the CDR3, the DNA is TGCAGCGTTGAAGTTTCGGGAGCCGGCACAGATACGCAGTATTTT.

The chain carries TRBV29-1 and TRBJ2-7; 8 bases are a match to TRBD2. V gave up 2 bases and J gave up 4 bases; unmatched junction bases: 4. The CDR3 is made up of 13 amino acids. CDR1 is SQVTM, CDR2 ANQGSEA, per germline. The CDR3 loop reads CSVESGGRYEQYF. The CDR3 bases are TGCAGCGTTGAATCGGGCGGGAGGTACGAGCAGTACTTC.